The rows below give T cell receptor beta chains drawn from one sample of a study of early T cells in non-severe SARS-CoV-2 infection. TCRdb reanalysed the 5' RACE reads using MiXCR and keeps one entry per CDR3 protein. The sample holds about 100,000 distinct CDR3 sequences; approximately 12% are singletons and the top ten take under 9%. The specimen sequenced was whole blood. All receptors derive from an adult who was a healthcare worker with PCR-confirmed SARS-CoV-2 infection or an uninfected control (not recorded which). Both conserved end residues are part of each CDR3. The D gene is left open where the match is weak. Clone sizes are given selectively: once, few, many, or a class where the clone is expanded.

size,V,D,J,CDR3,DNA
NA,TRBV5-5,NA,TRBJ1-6,CASSLEDNSPLHF,TGTGCCAGCAGCTTGGAAGATAATTCACCCCTCCACTTT
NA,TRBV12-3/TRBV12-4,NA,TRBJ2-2,CASRKGVNTGELFF,TGTGCCAGCCGCAAGGGGGTGAACACCGGGGAGCTGTTTTTT
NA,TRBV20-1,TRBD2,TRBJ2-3,CSASRGRPSTDTQYF,TGCAGTGCTAGTCGCGGGAGGCCCTCCACAGATACGCAGTATTTT
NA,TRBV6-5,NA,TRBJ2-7,CASSYGPGRYEQYF,TGTGCCAGCAGTTATGGTCCAGGGCGCTACGAGCAGTACTTC
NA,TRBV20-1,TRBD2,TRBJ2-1,CSARTSGRVDNEQFF,TGCAGTGCTCGGACGAGCGGGAGAGTCGACAATGAGCAGTTCTTC
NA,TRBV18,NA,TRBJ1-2,CASSPKGLANYGYTF,TGTGCCAGCTCACCAAAAGGGTTAGCTAACTATGGCTACACCTTC
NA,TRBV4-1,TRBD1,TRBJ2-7,CASSRETGGYEQYF,TGCGCCAGCAGCCGAGAGACAGGGGGCTACGAGCAGTACTTC
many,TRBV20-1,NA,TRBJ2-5,CSARDFGFVALETQYF,TGCAGTGCTAGAGATTTCGGGTTCGTAGCACTCGAGACCCAGTACTTC
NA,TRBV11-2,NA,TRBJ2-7,CASSLGGVEQYF,TGTGCCAGCAGCCTTGGTGGCGTCGAGCAGTACTTC
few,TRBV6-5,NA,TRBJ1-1,CASSYSRGRAFF,TGTGCCAGCAGTTACTCCCGTGGCCGGGCTTTCTTT
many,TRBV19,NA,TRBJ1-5,CASNTFREQPQHF,TGTGCCAGTAACACCTTCCGTGAACAGCCCCAGCATTTT
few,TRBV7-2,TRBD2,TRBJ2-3,CASSLGGLAHTQYF,TGTGCCAGCAGCTTAGGGGGACTAGCGCATACGCAGTATTTT
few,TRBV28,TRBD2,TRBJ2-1,CASREREDRNNEQFF,TGTGCCAGCAGAGAACGGGAGGATCGGAACAATGAGCAGTTCTTC
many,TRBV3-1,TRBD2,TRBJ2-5,CASSRKASGRTQETQYF,TGTGCCAGCAGCCGTAAGGCTAGCGGGAGAACCCAAGAGACCCAGTACTTC
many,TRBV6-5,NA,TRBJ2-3,CASSRTQRTDTQYF,TGTGCCAGCAGTCGGACCCAGCGCACAGATACGCAGTATTTT
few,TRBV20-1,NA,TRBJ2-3,CSASPRGTDTQYF,TGCAGTGCTAGTCCCAGGGGCACAGATACGCAGTATTTT
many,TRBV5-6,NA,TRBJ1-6,CASSFEHTRDSPLHF,TGTGCCAGCAGCTTTGAACACACGAGGGATTCACCCCTCCACTTT
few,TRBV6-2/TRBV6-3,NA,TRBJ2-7,CASMGNFVYEQYF,TGTGCCAGCATGGGGAACTTTGTCTACGAGCAGTACTTC
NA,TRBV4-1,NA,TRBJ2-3,CASSHEAESTDTQYF,TGCGCCAGCAGCCATGAAGCGGAAAGCACAGATACGCAGTATTTT
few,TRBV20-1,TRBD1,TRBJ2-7,CSARDPGQGHYEQYF,TGCAGTGCTAGAGACCCCGGACAGGGACACTACGAGCAGTACTTC
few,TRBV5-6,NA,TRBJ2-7,CASSDTEDEQYF,TGTGCCAGCAGCGACACAGAGGACGAGCAGTACTTC
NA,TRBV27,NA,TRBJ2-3,CASSLSAGLTDTQYF,TGTGCCAGCAGTTTATCCGCGGGATTGACAGATACGCAGTATTTT
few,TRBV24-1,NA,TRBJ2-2,CATSDSERFQWSGELFF,TGTGCCACCAGTGATTCCGAACGATTTCAGTGGTCCGGGGAGCTGTTTTTT
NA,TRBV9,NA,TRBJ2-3,CASSEGGLSGTQYF,TGTGCCAGCAGCGAAGGGGGGCTTAGCGGTACGCAGTATTTT
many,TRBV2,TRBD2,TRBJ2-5,CASSEGTSGRFRETQYF,TGTGCCAGCAGTGAAGGGACTAGCGGGAGGTTTAGGGAGACCCAGTACTTC
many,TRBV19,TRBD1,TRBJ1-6,CASSFARTGDSPLHF,TGTGCCAGTAGTTTCGCCAGGACAGGGGATTCACCCCTCCACTTT
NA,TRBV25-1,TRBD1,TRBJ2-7,CASTQGGQGYEQYF,TGTGCCAGCACCCAAGGGGGACAGGGCTACGAGCAGTACTTC
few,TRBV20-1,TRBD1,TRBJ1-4,CSATGGDSRPTNEKLFF,TGCAGTGCAACGGGCGGGGACAGCAGACCAACTAATGAAAAACTGTTTTTT
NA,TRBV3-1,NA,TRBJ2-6,CASSRSEGANVLTF,TGTGCCAGCAGCCGAAGTGAGGGGGCCAACGTCCTGACTTTC
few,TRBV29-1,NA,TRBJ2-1,CSVVGFGEQFF,TGCAGCGTTGTGGGGTTTGGTGAGCAGTTCTTC
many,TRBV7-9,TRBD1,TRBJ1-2,CASRPNRGSAYTF,TGTGCCAGCAGACCGAACAGGGGCTCTGCCTACACCTTC
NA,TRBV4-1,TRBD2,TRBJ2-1,CASSQLAGYNEQFF,TGCGCCAGCAGCCAGCTAGCGGGGTACAATGAGCAGTTCTTC
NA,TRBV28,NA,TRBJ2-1,CASSFWGGEQFF,TGTGCCAGCAGTTTTTGGGGTGGTGAGCAGTTCTTC
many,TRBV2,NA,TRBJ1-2,CASSRMGSNYGYTF,TGTGCCAGCAGTCGGATGGGGAGTAACTATGGCTACACCTTC
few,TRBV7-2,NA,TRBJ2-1,CASSLRPGGYNEQFF,TGTGCCAGCAGCTTACGCCCTGGGGGTTACAATGAGCAGTTCTTC
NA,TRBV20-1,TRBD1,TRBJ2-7,CSAKVGTAWYEQYF,TGCAGTGCCAAAGTTGGGACAGCATGGTACGAGCAGTACTTC
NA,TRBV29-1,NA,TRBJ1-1,CSVLGQMNTEAFF,TGCAGCGTCCTGGGTCAGATGAACACTGAAGCTTTCTTT
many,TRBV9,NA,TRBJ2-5,CASSVDASWATQYF,TGTGCCAGCAGCGTAGACGCATCGTGGGCGACCCAGTACTTC
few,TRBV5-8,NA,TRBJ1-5,CASSPVGANQPQHF,TGTGCCAGCAGCCCCGTTGGCGCTAATCAGCCCCAGCATTTT
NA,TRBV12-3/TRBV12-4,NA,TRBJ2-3,CASSLGGGITDTQYF,TGTGCCAGCAGTTTAGGGGGCGGAATCACAGATACGCAGTATTTT
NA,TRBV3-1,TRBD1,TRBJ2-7,CASSQGQGRSSEQYF,TGTGCCAGCAGCCAGGGACAGGGGAGGTCTTCCGAGCAGTACTTC
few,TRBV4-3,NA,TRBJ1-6,CASAGDSGNSPLHF,TGCGCCAGCGCGGGGGATTCTGGTAATTCACCCCTCCACTTT
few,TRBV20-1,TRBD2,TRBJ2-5,CSPTGTRGETQYF,TGCAGTCCAACCGGGACTAGGGGTGAGACCCAGTACTTC
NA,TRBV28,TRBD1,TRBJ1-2,CASSVPGQGDYGYTF,TGTGCCAGCAGTGTCCCCGGACAGGGTGACTATGGCTACACCTTC
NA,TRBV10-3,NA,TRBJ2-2,CATRHDTGELFF,TGTGCCACCCGCCACGACACCGGGGAGCTGTTTTTT
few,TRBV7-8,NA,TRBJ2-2,CASSLSGNGELFF,TGTGCCAGCAGCTTAAGTGGGAACGGGGAGCTGTTTTTT
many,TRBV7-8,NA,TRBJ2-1,CASRSGGLPARVEQFF,TGTGCCAGCAGATCCGGGGGGCTCCCGGCCCGGGTTGAGCAGTTCTTC
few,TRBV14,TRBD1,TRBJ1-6,CATQQTGELGPLHF,TGTGCCACCCAACAGACAGGGGAATTAGGACCCCTCCACTTT
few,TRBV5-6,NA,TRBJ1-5,CASSLASNQPQHF,TGTGCCAGCAGCTTGGCCAGCAATCAGCCCCAGCATTTT
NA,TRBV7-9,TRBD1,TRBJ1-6,CASRSGTAKGSPLHF,TGTGCCAGCAGATCCGGGACAGCGAAGGGTTCACCCCTCCACTTT
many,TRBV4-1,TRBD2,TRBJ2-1,CASSQAAGVLDEQFF,TGCGCCAGCAGCCAAGCAGCGGGGGTCCTGGATGAGCAGTTCTTC
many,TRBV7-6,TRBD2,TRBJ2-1,CASIRTSGSTEQFF,TGTGCCAGCATCAGGACTAGCGGGAGTACTGAGCAGTTCTTC
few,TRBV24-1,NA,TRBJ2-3,CATSAGQYTDTQYF,TGTGCCACCAGTGCTGGACAGTACACAGATACGCAGTATTTT
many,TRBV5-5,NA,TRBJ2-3,CASSLVGEDTQYF,TGTGCCAGCAGCTTGGTAGGGGAGGATACGCAGTATTTT
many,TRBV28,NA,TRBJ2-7,CASSLGKDSLISSYEQYF,TGTGCCAGCAGTTTAGGTAAAGACTCGTTAATAAGCTCCTACGAGCAGTACTTC
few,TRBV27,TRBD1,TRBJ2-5,CASSPTGDKTQYF,TGTGCCAGCAGCCCAACAGGGGACAAGACCCAGTACTTC
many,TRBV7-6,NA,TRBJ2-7,CASSLHAGASTVEQYF,TGTGCCAGCAGCTTACACGCGGGGGCTTCTACGGTCGAGCAGTACTTC